Following are 7 T cell receptor beta chains from one sample sequenced in a study of CD8 T cells in ankylosing spondylitis. Each CDR3 protein is one row after TCRdb ran MiXCR on the 5' RACE reads. The table has approximately 88,000 distinct CDR3 sequences, about 8.1% seen once; the top ten hold 5.1%. Sample: blood, either unsorted or a sorted T cell fraction (not recorded which). The receptors shown here come from a male donor with ankylosing spondylitis or in good health (not recorded which).

This clonotype was recorded many times. The gene calls are TRBV5-1 and TRBJ1-2, with D perhaps TRBD1 (5 bases). This CDR3 is 15 amino acids long. Trimming cost V 4 bases and J 0 bases, with 13 bases left between them. Germline CDR1 reads SGHRS; CDR2 reads YFSETQ. Here the CDR3 DNA reads TGCGCCAGCAGCGGCACCTCGGGGCCTAACTATGGCTACACCTTC. This translates into CASSGTSGPNYGYTF. The full variable domain, in which reference TRBV5-1 and TRBJ1-2 provide the parts outside the CDR3, is KAGVTQTPRYLIKTRGQQVTLSCSPISGHRSVSWYQQTPGQGLQFLFEYFSETQRNKGNFPGRFSGRQFSNSRSEMNVSTLELGDSALYLCASSGTSGPNYGYTFGSGTRLTVV.

Many counts were recorded for this clonotype. V gene TRBV20-1 combines with J gene TRBJ2-7; D unresolved. This CDR3 spans 13 amino acids. With 0 bases removed from V and 0 bases from J, the gap between germline ends came to 6 bases. The germline V gene encodes CDR1 DFQATT and CDR2 SNEGSKA (reference sequence). The CDR3 protein is CSAREARSYEQYF. CDR3 sequence (DNA): TGCAGTGCTAGAGAGGCACGCTCCTACGAGCAGTACTTC.

This clonotype was seen many times. This rearrangement joins TRBV12-3 or TRBV12-4 to TRBJ2-7; 10 bases are a match to TRBD1. CDR3 length equals 14 residues. V was pared by 6 bases and J by 5 bases, with 7 bases of the junction left unmatched. As DNA, the CDR3 is TGTGCCAGCAGCCACGGACAGGGGGAAGACGAGCAGTACTTC. Protein: CASSHGQGEDEQYF.

The chain joins TRBV6-5 to TRBJ2-2; the D gene is possibly TRBD1 (6 bases). With 4 bases removed from V and 5 bases from J, the gap between germline ends came to 11 bases. The CDR3 is 14 residues long. Germline V gene sequence: CDR1 MNHEY, CDR2 SVGAGI. The CDR3 coding sequence is TGTGCCAGCAGTTTTGGGGGCCGGACCGGGGAGCTGTTTTTT. Its translation is CASSFGGRTGELFF.

The chain employs TRBV12-3 or TRBV12-4 and TRBJ1-2; D is possibly TRBD1 (5 bases). Trimming shortened V by 1 base and J by 3 bases, and 9 bases separated the two germline ends. This CDR3 spans 14 amino acids. CDR3 sequence: CASSLVQAYYGYTF. The CDR3 bases are TGTGCCAGCAGTTTAGTACAGGCCTACTATGGCTACACCTTC.

This clonotype was observed many times. The chain is built from TRBV5-1 and TRBJ2-1; 7 bases are shared with TRBD2. Germline V gene sequence: CDR1 SGHRS, CDR2 YFSETQ. The CDR3 length is 16 residues. J lost 6 bases, V lost 4 bases, and 13 bases had no gene match. CDR3 sequence (DNA): TGCGCCAGCAGCGAGAACGCGGGGGTTCCCTCCAATGAGCAGTTCTTC. Translating gives CASSENAGVPSNEQFF.

The V gene is TRBV7-9, the J gene TRBJ2-7, with D hard to call. In germline, CDR1 is SEHNR, CDR2 FQNEAQ (reference sequence). The V end lost 5 bases, the J end lost 4 bases, and 9 bases lay between the germline ends. The CDR3 has 12 amino acids. The CDR3 region has the DNA TGTGCCAGCAGCCATACCGGATACGAGCAGTACTTC. It encodes CASSHTGYEQYF. Full variable domain (missing parts from reference TRBV7-9 and TRBJ2-7): DTGVSQNPRHKITKRGQNVTFRCDPISEHNRLYWYRQTLGQGPEFLTYFQNEAQLEKSRLLSDRFSAERPKGSFSTLEIQRTEQGDSAMYLCASSHTGYEQYFGPGTRLTVT.